These 19 T cell receptor beta chains were sequenced from one sample in a study of identical twins. TCRdb reprocessed the 5' RACE reads with MiXCR, giving one entry per CDR3 protein. The data hold just under 650,000 distinct CDR3 sequences, with about 7.1% observed a single time. These data also featured in a second study, about yellow fever vaccine responses in identical twins.

The sequenced material came from PBMCs. The receptors come from a woman under 30 in good health.

V is TRBV24-1 and J is TRBJ2-5; possibly TRBD1 for D (5 bases). Germline loops: CDR1 KGHDR, CDR2 SFDVKD. V was shortened by 2 bases and J by 1 base, with 13 bases between the two germline ends. This CDR3 has 16 amino acids. The CDR3 is CATSDSVQDVQETQYF. Here the CDR3 DNA reads TGTGCCACCAGTGATTCGGTACAGGACGTCCAAGAGACCCAGTACTTC.

The chain joins TRBV7-9 to TRBJ2-2, with 7 bases fitting TRBD2. The CDR3 consists of 16 residues. J lost 5 bases, V lost 4 bases, and 10 bases had no gene match. CDR1 and CDR2 from the germline V gene are SEHNR and FQNEAQ (reference sequence). The CDR3 loop reads CASSSPGRGETGELFF. CDR3 sequence (DNA): TGTGCCAGCAGCTCCCCGGGACGGGGGGAGACCGGGGAGCTGTTTTTT. The entire variable domain, with the rest obtained from reference TRBV7-9 and TRBJ2-2, is as follows: DTGVSQNPRHKITKRGQNVTFRCDPISEHNRLYWYRQTLGQGPEFLTYFQNEAQLEKSRLLSDRFSAERPKGSFSTLEIQRTEQGDSAMYLCASSSPGRGETGELFFGEGSRLTVL.

The genes are TRBV3-1 and TRBJ2-3; TRBD2 aligns across 14 bases. Germline trimming cut 7 bases from V and 1 base from J; bases unmatched to any gene: 7. CDR3 length: 17 residues. Germline CDR1 is LGHDT and CDR2 is YNNKEL (reference sequence). The CDR3 sequence is CASTRPGLAGGTDTQYF. CDR3 DNA: TGTGCCAGCACCCGACCGGGACTAGCGGGAGGCACAGATACGCAGTATTTT.

This clonotype was observed a few times. V gene TRBV3-1 combines with J gene TRBJ2-7; possibly TRBD2 for D (7 bases). CDR1 is LGHDT and CDR2 is YNNKEL in the germline V gene (reference sequence). The V end lost 3 bases, the J end lost 7 bases, and 13 bases lay between the germline ends. The CDR3 loop spans 13 amino acids. The CDR3: CASSHGGLREQYF. CDR3 in DNA: TGTGCCAGCAGCCACGGGGGGCTCCGGGAGCAGTACTTC.

This clonotype was seen only a few times. The CDR3 spells CASSIDRWGKNIQYF. In DNA, the CDR3 is TGTGCCAGCAGCATCGACAGGTGGGGTAAAAACATTCAGTACTTC. The V and J genes are TRBV12-3 or TRBV12-4 and TRBJ2-4; a weak D match, TRBD1 (6 bases). Trimming shortened V by 6 bases and J by 4 bases, and 16 bases separated the two germline ends. There are 15 residues in the CDR3.

With regard to this clonotype: The junction departs from the called germline gene at one end, perhaps through a read error. This chain connects TRBV18 to TRBJ1-5; TRBD1 is a possible D gene (6 bases). CDR3 size: 16 residues. From germline, CDR1 is KGHSH and CDR2 LQKENI. CDR3 region: CAISPGGGGSFQPQHF. In DNA, the CDR3 is TGTGCCATCTCACCCGGAGGGGGAGGGTCTTTTCAGCCCCAGCATTTT.

A few counts support this clonotype. This chain joins TRBV4-1 and TRBJ2-3; TRBD1 matches 9 bases. The germline CDR1 and CDR2 sequences are MGHRA and YSYEKL. This CDR3 is 17 amino acids long. Germline trimming cut 2 bases from V and 3 bases from J; bases unmatched to any gene: 9. The CDR3, as DNA: TGCGCCAGCAGCCAACTCCCAGGGACAGGGAGTACAGATACGCAGTATTTT. Amino acid sequence: CASSQLPGTGSTDTQYF.

This clonotype was observed at least ten times. This chain links TRBV20-1 with TRBJ1-5; 10 bases fit TRBD1. The CDR3 length is 15 residues. Germline trimming cut 6 bases from V and 2 bases from J; bases unmatched to any gene: 7. Germline V gene lookup returns CDR1 DFQATT and CDR2 SNEGSKA (reference sequence). CDR3 DNA: TGCAGTGCCAAGACAGGGGGCTCGGGCAATCAGCCCCAGCATTTT. This codes for CSAKTGGSGNQPQHF.

This clonotype was counted between two and nine times. The V and J genes are TRBV3-1 and TRBJ2-1; 12 bases match TRBD2. The CDR3 sequence is 17 residues long. V trimming: 0 bases; J trimming: 6 bases; junction bases outside the gene matches: 6. Germline loops: CDR1 LGHDT, CDR2 YNNKEL (reference sequence). CDR3 DNA sequence: TGTGCCAGCAGCCAAGACTACCGGACTAGCGGGGCCAATGAGCAGTTCTTC. Its translation is CASSQDYRTSGANEQFF.

This clonotype was seen ten or more times. The J gene is TRBJ2-3, the V gene TRBV5-1; D possibly corresponds to TRBD2 (7 bases). In germline, CDR1 is SGHRS, CDR2 YFSETQ. Deletions cut 4 bases from V and 2 bases from J, with 14 bases between. This CDR3 contains 15 residues. In nucleotides, the CDR3 is TGCGCCAGCAGCCCCCGGGGGGCGTCCACAGATACGCAGTATTTT. Its protein is CASSPRGASTDTQYF.

This sequence joins TRBV19 and TRBJ2-4, with a weak D call TRBD1 (6 bases). Deletions cut 8 bases from V and 14 bases from J, with 16 bases between. The CDR3 consists of 11 residues. Germline CDR1 is LNHDA and CDR2 is SQIVND (reference sequence). CDR3 protein: CASGTGTGKYF. The CDR3, as DNA: TGTGCCAGTGGCACAGGAACAGGGAAGTACTTC.

Concerning this clonotype: A much larger clone lies one base from this, so it may be a read error. This likely comes from a read error, as the CDR3 has no conserved phenylalanine or tryptophan at its end. The gene calls are TRBV18 and TRBJ2-1; a weak D match, TRBD2 (6 bases). Per the germline V gene, CDR1 is KGHSH and CDR2 is LQKENI. The CDR3 loop spans 15 amino acids. Trimming took off 5 bases at V and 0 bases at J, with 11 bases between the two ends. CDR3 residues: CASSSLALSYNEQFL. The CDR3 region has the DNA TGTGCCAGCTCATCCCTAGCGCTCTCCTACAATGAGCAGTTCTTA.

This chain links TRBV3-1 with TRBJ2-2; 8 nucleotides agree with TRBD2. The CDR3 has 14 residues. The V gene end was trimmed by 7 bases and the J gene end by 6 bases; junction bases not matched to a gene: 7. Germline CDR1 and CDR2: LGHDT and YNNKEL (reference sequence). Here the CDR3 reads CASKYGGAAGELFF. The CDR3 DNA sequence: TGTGCCAGCAAATACGGGGGGGCTGCCGGGGAGCTGTTTTTT.

In this sample, this clonotype turned up many times. V usage is TRBV27 and J usage is TRBJ2-7; the D gene is possibly TRBD2 (5 bases). The CDR3 is made up of 14 amino acids. V was cut by 8 bases and J by 3 bases, with 17 bases left in between. CDR1 and CDR2 (germline): MNHEY, SMNVEV (reference sequence). CDR3 region: CASGASVGVYEQYF. CDR3 sequence (DNA): TGTGCCAGCGGAGCCTCTGTCGGGGTCTACGAGCAGTACTTC.

The genes are TRBV2 and TRBJ2-5; 8 bases align to TRBD2. Germline CDR1 is SNHLY and CDR2 is FYNNEI. The junction had 15 bases not matched to a gene; V was cut back by 10 bases and J by 2 bases. This CDR3 has 16 amino acids. CDR3 DNA sequence: TGTGCCATCCCGAGGAAGACTAGCGCCTCACAAGAGACCCAGTACTTC. As protein: CAIPRKTSASQETQYF.

This clonotype was observed many times. CDR3 nucleotide sequence: TGTGCCAGCAGCAGTAATGTCCGGACCGGGGAGCTGTTTTTT. This encodes CASSSNVRTGELFF. This chain connects TRBV5-5 to TRBJ2-2; D is undetermined. The V and J ends lost 4 bases and 5 bases respectively, with 12 bases between them. The CDR3 length is 14 residues. CDR1 is SGHKS and CDR2 is YYEKEE in the germline V gene (reference sequence).

Many counts were recorded for this clonotype. The chain combines TRBV3-1 with TRBJ1-2; TRBD1 aligns across 7 bases. Germline V CDR1 and CDR2: LGHDT, YNNKEL (reference sequence). V lost 0 bases and J lost 2; bases outside the gene matches: 6. The CDR3 contains 16 residues. The CDR3: CASSQDPDRTNYGYTF. The DNA of the CDR3 is TGTGCCAGCAGCCAAGATCCGGACAGGACGAACTATGGCTACACCTTC.

The J gene is TRBJ2-1, the V gene TRBV6-1; TRBD2 agrees at 13 bases. The CDR3 totals 15 residues. Germline-derived CDR1 and CDR2 are MNHNS and SASEGT. Unmatched junction bases numbered 6, after V lost 6 bases and J lost 7 bases. CDR3 DNA: TGTGCCAGCAGGGAACCGGGACTAGCGGGGAATGAGCAGTTCTTC. It translates to CASREPGLAGNEQFF.

This chain uses TRBV12-3 or TRBV12-4 with TRBJ1-5, with D possibly matching TRBD1 (5 bases). The CDR3 spans 14 residues. V lost 3 bases, J lost 9 bases, and 15 bases lay in between. CDR3 residues: CASSFLGPGPPQHF. The CDR3 DNA follows: TGTGCCAGCAGTTTCTTGGGACCCGGACCGCCCCAGCATTTT.